This is a list of T cell receptor beta chains from one sample in a study of beta chain features in type 1 diabetes. Only in-frame clones appear in the TCRdb table, and some are missing; sequencing was by immunoSEQ multiplex PCR. Of over 300,000 clones detected, roughly 9% appear once; the ten largest clones hold 1%. The sample was central memory CD4+ T cells from blood. The receptors were sampled from a man in his thirties or forties with type 1 diabetes. CDR3s include the opening cysteine and the closing phenylalanine or tryptophan. A D gene is named only where the DNA matches it firmly. Size is omitted from some rows. Given values are once, few, many or a class for expanded clones.

v_call,j_call,clone_size,d_call,cdr3_nt,cdr3_aa
TRBV4-1,TRBJ1-2,-,-,TGCGCCAGCAGCCCTGACAGCAGCTATGGCTACACCTTC,CASSPDSSYGYTF
TRBV30,TRBJ1-1,-,TRBD1,TGTGCCTGGGCAGGGGGGGGCACTGAAGCTTTCTTT,CAWAGGGTEAFF
TRBV7-6,TRBJ2-7,-,-,TGTGCCAGCAGCCTTAACAGGGAATACGACGAGCAGTACTTC,CASSLNREYDEQYF
TRBV7-8,TRBJ2-2,few,-,TGTGCCAGCAGCTTGGGACATCGAAACACCGGGGAGCTGTTTTTT,CASSLGHRNTGELFF
TRBV28,TRBJ1-1,few,-,TGTGCCAGCAGTTCTGGGAGCACTGAAGCTTTCTTT,CASSSGSTEAFF
TRBV5-1,TRBJ2-7,few,TRBD2,TGCGCCAGCAGCTTGAGGCTAGCGGGGGCCGAGCAGTACTTC,CASSLRLAGAEQYF
TRBV7-2,TRBJ2-7,-,TRBD1,TGTGCCAGCAGCCCGGACAGGGGGCAGTACGAGCAGTACTTC,CASSPDRGQYEQYF
TRBV2,TRBJ2-5,once,TRBD2,TGTGCCAGCAGTGATGAGCGGGGAAGCCAAGAGACCCAGTACTTC,CASSDERGSQETQYF
TRBV29-1,TRBJ1-2,few,-,TGCAGCGTTGAAAAAGGGGCATATGGCTACACCTTC,CSVEKGAYGYTF
TRBV21-1,TRBJ2-7,few,-,TGTGCCAGCTCTCTAGGGACAGCTCAGGACGAGCAGTACTTC,CASSLGTAQDEQYF
TRBV28,TRBJ2-6,few,TRBD1,TGTGCCAGCGGATCCGGGACAGGCCTAACTGGGGCCAACGTCCTGACTTTC,CASGSGTGLTGANVLTF
TRBV13,TRBJ1-2,-,-,TGTGCCAGCAGCTTAGGCCTTCGGGACGTACTTTATGGCTACACCTTC,CASSLGLRDVLYGYTF
TRBV29-1,TRBJ1-4,-,-,TGCAGCGTTGCGGATGAAAAACTGTTTTTT,CSVADEKLFF
TRBV5-6,TRBJ2-7,few,TRBD1,TGTGCCAGCAGCTCGGCCCAGGACAGGACGTATTTAAAACCCTACGAGCAGTACTTC,CASSSAQDRTYLKPYEQYF
TRBV18,TRBJ2-1,-,TRBD1,TGTGCCAGCTCACCACGAGGGGGCGGTGAGCAGTTCTTC,CASSPRGGGEQFF
TRBV14,TRBJ2-7,many,TRBD1,TGTGCCAGCAGCCAAGAGGACAGGGTGTACGAGCAGTACTTC,CASSQEDRVYEQYF
TRBV14,TRBJ1-2,-,-,TGTGCCAGCAGCCCACCCGACCGATTTTATGGCTACACCTTC,CASSPPDRFYGYTF
TRBV25-1,TRBJ1-2,-,-,TGTGCCAGCAGTGAAGCTCACCCCGGCTATGGCTACACCTTC,CASSEAHPGYGYTF
TRBV28,TRBJ2-7,few,-,TGTGCCAGCAGTTCTCCTACAGGGGCGGGAGCCTACGAGCAGTACTTC,CASSSPTGAGAYEQYF
TRBV29-1,TRBJ1-1,few,-,TGCAGCGCCAGCGACCTGGGCGGAACTGAAGCTTTCTTT,CSASDLGGTEAFF
TRBV18,TRBJ2-7,-,TRBD1,TGTGCCAGCTCACCGGGACAGGGGGACCACCACGAGCAGTACTTC,CASSPGQGDHHEQYF
TRBV7-7,TRBJ2-5,few,TRBD2,TGTGCCAGCAGCTTGAATAGCGGGGGGACCCAAGAGACCCAGTACTTC,CASSLNSGGTQETQYF
TRBV11-2,TRBJ2-5,few,-,TGTGCCAGCACACGGGGGGACAAATTCCAAGAGACCCAGTACTTC,CASTRGDKFQETQYF
TRBV11-2,TRBJ2-3,few,-,TGTGCCAGCAGCTTCGTGTCCGGCACAGATACGCAGTATTTT,CASSFVSGTDTQYF